This is a list of T cell receptor beta chains from one sample in a study of cytomegalovirus exposure and HLA in healthy donors. Method: immunoSEQ multiplex PCR; TCRdb's copy keeps in-frame clones and lacks some. This sample has more than 100,000 clones, with around 79% found just once. Sequencing input: PBMCs. The origin of the receptors is a woman aged 35 to 49 in good health and CMV-seronegative. The conserved cysteine and the conserved F or W are not part of the CDR3 here. Fields, in order: J gene, V gene, clone size, CDR3 protein. Expanded clones get a size class; other rows say once, few or many, or leave the size out.

TRBJ2-1 TRBV15 NA ATSRGDTTYNEQF
TRBJ1-1 TRBV27 NA ASSFGGAF
TRBJ2-3 TRBV5-1 NA ASSSVRDRLTDTQY
TRBJ1-5 TRBV30 once AWSGTHLYSNQPQH
TRBJ1-5 TRBV10-2 NA ASSESEQGVDQPQH
TRBJ2-2 TRBV7-2 NA ASSFRTAVNTGELF
TRBJ1-5 TRBV18 NA ASSWTGRGQPQH
TRBJ1-1 TRBV7-9 few ASSPPRGGMNTEAF
TRBJ2-3 TRBV2 NA ASSEGTSGGDTQY
TRBJ2-4 TRBV7-9 NA SSSLVLASSD
TRBJ2-5 TRBV7-7 NA ASSSGTGSWETQY
TRBJ2-7 TRBV7-3 once ASSPSGLDEQY
TRBJ1-4 TRBV27 once ASSLEGAREKLF
TRBJ1-2 TRBV10-3 few AISVSANYGYT
TRBJ1-3 TRBV7-9 NA ASSSDMVSGNTIY
TRBJ1-5 TRBV10-3 NA AISPTGLDSNQPQH
TRBJ1-1 TRBV13 NA ASSLDRRGTEAF
TRBJ1-4 TRBV19 once ASSRWGATNEKLF
TRBJ2-7 TRBV7-9 NA ASSSPERVSHEQY
TRBJ1-3 TRBV30 NA ACSEGPLLGNTIY
TRBJ1-6 TRBV6-5 NA ASRQGWGNSPLH
TRBJ1-1 TRBV20-1 NA SARVGGQAF
TRBJ1-1 TRBV29-1 few SVVPLGGLNTEAF
TRBJ1-4 TRBV29-1 NA SVGQGVTNEKLF
TRBJ1-2 TRBV19 NA ASGETRNLLYGYT
TRBJ2-3 TRBV5-1 few ASSLFIASTTSTDTQY
TRBJ2-3 TRBV14 NA ASSPGLWATDTQY
TRBJ2-7 TRBV6-5 NA ASSYSGGRPYEQY
TRBJ2-7 TRBV14 NA ASSRSPYYGQGFEQY
TRBJ2-2 TRBV6-7 NA ASKVQGGTGELF
TRBJ2-1 TRBV2 NA ASSDSISLNEQF
TRBJ1-5 TRBV7-8 NA ASSLHNTQGGQPQH
TRBJ1-3 TRBV11-2 NA ASTRGQGAAGNTIY
TRBJ2-5 TRBV6-5 NA ASLDSVRETQY
TRBJ1-2 TRBV6-5 NA ASSFLLGTVREGYT
TRBJ1-6 TRBV7-2 NA ASSLPSGGRRNSPLH
TRBJ1-1 TRBV28 NA ASSLTGRSTEAF
TRBJ2-5 TRBV9 NA ASSVERGGPETQY
TRBJ2-7 TRBV19 NA ASRDIGSSYEQY
TRBJ2-1 TRBV4-3 once ASSQDRGGSGNEQF
TRBJ1-1 TRBV5-4 NA ASRSTGRNTEAF
TRBJ2-5 TRBV5-1 NA ASSYGDSSAETQY
TRBJ2-5 TRBV5-1 NA ASRVSGGAGETQY
TRBJ2-7 TRBV7-8 NA ASSKIRTGLFSYEQY
TRBJ2-5 TRBV9 NA ASSVGGRGEETQY
TRBJ1-2 TRBV18 NA ASSPDQGGGYT